Below, one T cell receptor beta chain is given with its context. It has no known antigen specificity. The sample holds no much larger clone one base away, and base qualities are not on file. The CDR3 regions of human TCRbeta chains were analyzed by immunosequencing. The original pipeline was this. Repertoire TCRs were matched against a reference library of SARS-CoV-2-specific TCRs generated with the MIRA antigen-specificity platform. Breadth was defined as the fraction of unique TCRs that were SARS-CoV-2-associated. Depth was defined as the fraction of total T cells that were SARS-CoV-2-associated. Each spike-specific TCR was assigned to its reactive spike region and to a CD4 or CD8 class using the MIRA data. Log10-transformed breadth and depth values were compared by one-way ANOVA with Sidak's multiple comparisons tests. This immuneACCESS table, as held by TCRdb, lists in-frame sequences with V and J called but not all clones. Of the missing ones, under half trace to an unresolved V gene in checked studies; the others have no known cause. V and J calls plus clone size are reproduced from that table; the DNA served to infer D and trimming. This sample gives 150,000 to 180,000 clones in total; 88% of them show up just once. The top ten hold approximately 3.1% of the sample.

This sample was included in a study of T cell responses to AZD1222 COVID-19 vaccine (dated by TCRdb to the early 2020s). With respect to the entire study: AZD1222 recipients whose second dose came at about 4 weeks and those whose second dose came at about 12 weeks were combined into one group, since spike-specific TCR depth and breadth did not differ between the two schedules. TCR sequencing was performed for over 230 trial participants, of whom 200 to 220 were given two doses of AZD1222 and roughly 25 were given two doses of MenACWY control vaccine. Enrollment into the trials was organized by age into subgroups of 18-55, 56-69 and 70-plus years, and those subgroups contained about 150, 27 and 61 TCR-sequenced participants, respectively. Beyond this particular receptor, the publication reports: CD4 TCRs associated with the vaccine covered the entire spike protein, and the dominant responses were in regions 160-218 and 743-854. After two AZD1222 doses, both the breadth and the depth of spike-specific TCRs were significantly higher than at day 0 and than in MenACWY recipients. Conclusions about previously exposed vaccinees are limited because only six or seven AZD1222 recipients were SARS-CoV-2 seropositive at baseline. Reportedly, close to half of the unique spike-specific TCRs recognized epitopes lying outside the regions that are mutated in the B.1.351 and B.1.1.7 variants. The 56-69-year group was small, and its depth increase did not reach significance, likely because of low power. Most participants were white British and females outnumbered males, and the authors suggested that clonal diversity may have been underestimated. Because no day 14 peak-response samples were available, the repertoires could be characterized only after the peak T cell response.

The time point label on this specimen signifies: baseline before first vaccination. Vaccinee samples came from UK trials COV001 and COV002, including a single-blind randomized controlled phase 2/3 trial of AZD1222 (ChAdOx1 nCoV-19) in healthy adults. For TCRbeta chain sequencing, PBMC samples from trial participants were taken at day 0 and at day 28 after the second dose. Trimming at the junction amounts to 2 bases on V and 5 bases on J, and the germline ends lie 3 bases apart. From the cysteine up to the phenylalanine, the CDR3 has a length of 11 residues. Of the read, only the CDR3 DNA is kept; its 33 bases are in frame from base 1.

In this chain, TRBV12-3 or TRBV12-4 is recombined with TRBJ2-5; the D gene assignment is ambiguous. The source material was peripheral blood, sampled on day 0 of AZD1222 vaccination. This TCR was sampled from an adult in good health. The nucleotide sequence is given as TGTGCCAGCAGTTTATCTGAGACCCAGTACTTC. Its protein is CASSLSETQYF.